This T cell receptor (beta chain) was captured by sequencing in a study of CD8 T cells in Susac syndrome (dated by TCRdb to about 2019). Regarding the research as a whole: Whether CD8+ T cell activation and differentiation in Susac syndrome was antigen driven was tested using repertoire sequencing. Broad study findings and their caveats: The study acknowledged that relatively few individuals were included in the TCR sequencing and HLA analysis.

Peripheral blood CD8+ and CD4+ T cells from healthy donors, Susac syndrome patients and multiple sclerosis patients were profiled using high-throughput TCR beta sequencing. Treatment-naive patients with stable or active relapsing-remitting disease fulfilling revised McDonald criteria were used as multiple sclerosis controls. Bulk CD8+ and CD4+ T cells were purified by magnetic negative isolation, whereas CD8+ TEMRA cells were enriched by FACS. Blood was drawn into EDTA tubes, processed within 24 hours, and PBMCs were isolated by density gradient centrifugation. PBMCs intended for TCR sequencing were frozen in liquid nitrogen and were later thawed in a 37 degrees C water bath. The sorted or isolated CD4+, CD8+ and CD8+ TEMRA cells reached a purity of at least 90%. CDR1 and CDR2 (MDHEN, SYDVKM) derive from the germline V gene. V loses 6 bases, J loses 7 bases, and the germline ends lie 27 bases apart. From the cysteine through the phenylalanine, the CDR3 covers 17 amino acids. Kept here is only the CDR3 DNA, which spans 51 bases and is read in frame from base 1.

Turning to this clonotype: Its antigen target is currently unknown. Base qualities are not at hand, and no much larger clone is one base apart.

RNA was extracted using the RNeasy kit, and about 0.45 to 1 microgram was reverse transcribed with random hexamers. TCR beta CDR3 regions were amplified with the immunoSEQ multiplex PCR assay covering 54 Vbeta and 13 Jbeta segments. PCR amplification bias was corrected by using a synthetic template baseline for primer optimization and computational correction. The original methods were these. Only productive sequences were kept, with reads annotated to V, D and J genes according to IMGT and analyzed in immunoSEQ Analyzer. To calculate clonality, Shannon entropy was normalized by log2 of the number of productive unique sequences and then subtracted from one. For each patient and control, public and private clones were evaluated within the 100 most prevalent clones. A clone was defined as Susac-specific if it was absent from the healthy and MS cohorts, from some 1,100 published viral clones and from other ImmuneACCESS disease sequences. The raw public data were reprocessed by TCRdb itself: fastp quality trimming at Q25, MiXCR clonotype calling, in-frame beta chains only. For every CDR3 protein sequence, its rows merge into one entry that carries the most common genes and DNA. TCRdb's processing, not the authors' own work, is the source of the V and J calls. Recorded for this sample are roughly 200,000 distinct CDR3 sequences; just under 95% of them occurred a single time. The ten biggest clones cover 0.082% of the sample.

This receptor was identified in a human donor with multiple sclerosis. Here the chain combines TRBV28 and TRBJ2-5, with the D gene tentatively TRBD1 or TRBD2, based on 5 matching bases in each. Sequenced sample: CD4+ T cells from PBMCs. The nucleotide sequence is TGTGCCAGCAGCCCCACAACCGGGACCACCACCCCCCGGACCCAGTACTTC. It codes for CASSPTTGTTTPRTQYF.